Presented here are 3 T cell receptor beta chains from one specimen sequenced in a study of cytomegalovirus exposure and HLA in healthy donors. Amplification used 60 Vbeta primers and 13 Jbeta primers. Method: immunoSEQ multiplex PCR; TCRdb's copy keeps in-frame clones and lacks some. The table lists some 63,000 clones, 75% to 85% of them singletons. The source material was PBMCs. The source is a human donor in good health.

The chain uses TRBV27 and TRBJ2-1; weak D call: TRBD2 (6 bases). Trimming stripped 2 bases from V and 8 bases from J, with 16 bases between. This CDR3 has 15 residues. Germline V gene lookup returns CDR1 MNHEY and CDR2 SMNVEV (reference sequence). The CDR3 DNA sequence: TGTGCCAGCAGTTTAGCCCTGGGGGGTGGCTATGAGCAGTTCTTC. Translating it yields CASSLALGGGYEQFF.

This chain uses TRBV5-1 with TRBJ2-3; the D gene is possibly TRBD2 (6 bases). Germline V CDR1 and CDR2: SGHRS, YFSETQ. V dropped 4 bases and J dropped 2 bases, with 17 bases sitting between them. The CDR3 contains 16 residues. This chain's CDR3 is CASSLEGTGDTDTQYF. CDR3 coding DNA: TGCGCCAGCAGCCTTGAAGGGACGGGAGACACAGATACGCAGTATTTT. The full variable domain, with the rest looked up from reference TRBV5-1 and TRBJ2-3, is KAGVTQTPRYLIKTRGQQVTLSCSPISGHRSVSWYQQTPGQGLQFLFEYFSETQRNKGNFPGRFSGRQFSNSRSEMNVSTLELGDSALYLCASSLEGTGDTDTQYFGPGTRLTVL.

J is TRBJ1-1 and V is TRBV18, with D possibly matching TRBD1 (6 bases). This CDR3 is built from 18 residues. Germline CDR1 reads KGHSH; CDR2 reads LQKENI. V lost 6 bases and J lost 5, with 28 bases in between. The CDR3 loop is CASSYDSGQRVIRTEAFF. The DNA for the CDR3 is TGTGCCAGCTCTTATGATTCCGGACAGCGAGTTATAAGGACTGAAGCTTTCTTT.